One and the same sample provided the 25 T cell receptor beta chains below, sequenced in a study of cytomegalovirus exposure and HLA in healthy donors. Amplification used 60 Vbeta primers and 13 Jbeta primers. Only in-frame clones appear in the TCRdb table, and some are missing; sequencing was by immunoSEQ multiplex PCR. Here the sample spans 99,000 or so clones, about 81% being singletons. Sequences were obtained from PBMCs. The receptors derive from a man aged 25 to 45 in good health and CMV-seronegative.

V is TRBV10-3 and J is TRBJ1-2, with TRBD1 identical over 12 bases. Losses at the gene ends were 0 bases for V and 2 bases for J; bases not matched to a gene: 4. The CDR3 is made up of 17 amino acids. Germline values: CDR1 ENHRY, CDR2 SYGVKD. In DNA, the CDR3 is TGTGCCATCAGTGAGTCCCCGGGACAGGGGGCAAACTATGGCTACACCTTC. Its protein is CAISESPGQGANYGYTF.

V gene TRBV2 combines with J gene TRBJ2-1, with D perhaps matching TRBD2 (7 bases). CDR3 length: 15 amino acids. V was shortened by 5 bases and J by 4 bases, with 15 bases between the two germline ends. Germline V gene lookup returns CDR1 SNHLY and CDR2 FYNNEI. CDR3 residues: CASSPTGRGYNEQFF. The CDR3 coding sequence is TGTGCCAGCAGTCCTACAGGGAGGGGATACAATGAGCAGTTCTTC.

The chain recombines TRBV7-2 with TRBJ2-3; D possibly corresponds to TRBD2 (6 bases). V lost 9 bases and J 2 bases, leaving 12 bases between the germline ends. Germline CDR1 SGHTA, CDR2 FQGNSA. CDR3 length: 13 amino acids. CDR3 protein: CASRSSATDTQYF. The CDR3 nucleotides read TGTGCCAGTCGCTCTAGCGCCACAGATACGCAGTATTTT.

The V and J genes are TRBV5-4 and TRBJ2-7; 14 bases agree with TRBD2. The junction had 9 bases not matched to a gene; V was cut back by 4 bases and J by 0 bases. In germline, CDR1 is SGHNT, CDR2 YYREEE (reference sequence). The CDR3 totals 18 residues. CDR3 nucleotides: TGTGCCAGCAGCGAAAAGCGGACTAGCGGGAGGAGCTCCTACGAGCAGTACTTC. It is translated as CASSEKRTSGRSSYEQYF.

This clone was seen once. V usage is TRBV5-1 and J usage is TRBJ2-2; possible D gene TRBD1, 5 bases. V dropped 1 base and J dropped 0 bases, with 10 bases sitting between them. The CDR3 totals 16 residues. Per the germline V gene, CDR1 is SGHRS and CDR2 is YFSETQ. The CDR3 spells CASSLWQGTNTGELFF. CDR3 sequence (DNA): TGCGCCAGCAGCTTGTGGCAGGGCACGAACACCGGGGAGCTGTTTTTT.

The chain uses TRBV18 and TRBJ2-5; D might be TRBD2 (5 bases). Looked up from germline, CDR1 is KGHSH and CDR2 is LQKENI. The length of the CDR3 is 16 residues. The V end lost 5 bases, the J end lost 5 bases, and 21 bases lay between the germline ends. CDR3 loop: CASSSTNLERFETQYF. The CDR3 nucleotides are TGTGCCAGCTCATCGACTAATTTGGAACGATTTGAGACCCAGTACTTC.

The V call is TRBV29-1, the J call TRBJ1-4; 9 nucleotides line up with TRBD1. This CDR3 region has 14 residues. Germline lookup yields CDR1 SQVTM and CDR2 ANQGSEA. V lost 7 bases and J lost 6; bases outside the gene matches: 9. The CDR3 sequence is CSAQGGQGDEKLFF. The CDR3, as DNA: TGCAGCGCACAGGGGGGACAGGGCGATGAAAAACTGTTTTTT.

This clone has just one count. The genes are TRBV6-5 and TRBJ2-7; D is uncertain. The germline V gene has CDR1 MNHEY and CDR2 SVGAGI. Trimming pared 5 bases from V and 4 bases from J, leaving 9 bases between. CDR3 size: 12 residues. The CDR3 bases are TGTGCCAGCAGTCGAACCGCGTACGAGCAGTACTTC. Encoded protein: CASSRTAYEQYF.

This chain links TRBV6-1 with TRBJ1-1; no clear D gene. This CDR3 spans 17 amino acids. Looked up from germline, CDR1 is MNHNS and CDR2 is SASEGT. V was pared by 2 bases and J by 1 base, with 17 bases between. CDR3 bases: TGTGCCAGCAGTGAAAATGCGCGGGTTCGGGCGAACACTGAAGCTTTCTTT. Its translation: CASSENARVRANTEAFF.

The chain joins TRBV5-4 to TRBJ1-2; 7 bases fit TRBD1. This CDR3 has 13 amino acids. CDR1 is SGHNT, CDR2 YYREEE, per germline (reference sequence). Unmatched junction bases numbered 4, after V lost 4 bases and J lost 4 bases. The CDR3 nucleotides read TGTGCCAGCAGCCAGACAGGGAGCTATGGCTACACCTTC. It specifies CASSQTGSYGYTF.

This clone has only a few counts. The chain joins TRBV21-1 to TRBJ2-1; the D call TRBD2 from the table was never checked on the DNA. TRBV21-1 is described as a pseudogene. CDR3 length equals 16 residues. CDR3 sequence reads: CASNGTSGREYNEQFF. Written as DNA, the CDR3 is TGTGCCAGCAATGGGACTAGCGGGAGGGAATACAATGAGCAGTTCTTC.

The chain joins TRBV9 to TRBJ2-5, with a possible D match to TRBD1 (7 bases). CDR1 SGDLS and CDR2 YYNGEE come from the germline V gene. This CDR3 is built from 16 residues. Trimming stripped 0 bases from V and 6 bases from J, with 18 bases between. CDR3 protein: CASSVGGGTVEQTQYF. In DNA form, the CDR3 reads TGTGCCAGCAGCGTAGGAGGAGGGACAGTCGAACAGACCCAGTACTTC. The full variable domain, in which reference TRBV9 and TRBJ2-5 provide the parts outside the CDR3, is DSGVTQTPKHLITATGQRVTLRCSPRSGDLSVYWYQQSLDQGLQFLIQYYNGEERAKGNILERFSAQQFPDLHSELNLSSLELGDSALYFCASSVGGGTVEQTQYFGPGTRLLVL.

This clone was detected only a few times. This chain connects TRBV6-1 to TRBJ1-5; perhaps TRBD1 as D (6 bases). V lost 8 bases, J lost 1 base, and 12 bases lay in between. This CDR3 comprises 14 residues. The germline CDR1 and CDR2 sequences are MNHNS and SASEGT. CDR3 sequence: CASSKQGSNQPQHF. CDR3 in DNA: TGTGCCAGCTCCAAACAGGGAAGCAATCAGCCCCAGCATTTT.

This clone has just a few counts. The gene calls are TRBV6-1 and TRBJ2-1; 8 nucleotides align to TRBD2. The CDR3 loop spans 18 amino acids. Per the germline V gene, CDR1 is MNHNS and CDR2 is SASEGT. The J segment lost 0 bases and the V segment lost 2 bases, leaving 9 bases of the junction unmatched. CDR3 sequence: CASSEQGPSGYSYNEQFF. Written as DNA, the CDR3 is TGTGCCAGCAGTGAACAAGGTCCTAGCGGGTACTCCTACAATGAGCAGTTCTTC.

V usage is TRBV10-3 and J usage is TRBJ1-1; 10 positions agree with TRBD1. CDR1 is ENHRY and CDR2 is SYGVKD in the germline V gene. The length of the CDR3 is 13 residues. Trimming at V came to 7 bases and at J to 4 bases, leaving 3 bases not matched to a gene. CDR3: CAIKGQGGTEAFF. CDR3 nucleotides: TGTGCCATCAAAGGACAGGGGGGCACTGAAGCTTTCTTT.

V and J are TRBV5-8 and TRBJ2-3; 8 positions match TRBD2. Germline values: CDR1 SGHTS, CDR2 YDEGEE. V lost 4 bases to trimming and J lost 0 bases; unmatched junction nucleotides: 10. The CDR3 runs 17 residues. This chain's CDR3 is CASSEKRERMSTDTQYF. CDR3 DNA: TGTGCCAGCAGCGAGAAGCGGGAGCGAATGAGCACAGATACGCAGTATTTT.

The rearrangement joins TRBV2 to TRBJ2-6; TRBD1 is a possible D gene (6 bases). V shed 5 bases and J shed 4 bases, with 9 bases lying between them. The CDR3 extends over 14 amino acids. Germline V gene data show CDR1 as SNHLY and CDR2 as FYNNEI. The CDR3, as DNA: TGTGCCAGCAGTCCAGGGGCCGGGGCCAACGTCCTGACTTTC. Encoded protein: CASSPGAGANVLTF.

The DNA of the CDR3 is TGCAGCGTTGAAGAAAGGGTGACAGAGCCCCAGCATTTT. Encoded protein: CSVEERVTEPQHF. The chain recombines TRBV29-1 with TRBJ1-5; maybe TRBD1 (5 bases). The CDR3 length is 13 residues. Per the germline V gene, CDR1 is SQVTM and CDR2 is ANQGSEA. Trimming took off 0 bases at V and 8 bases at J, with 11 bases between the two ends.

This chain connects TRBV5-1 to TRBJ1-1; 8 nucleotides align to TRBD1. CDR1 SGHRS and CDR2 YFSETQ come from the germline V gene. V shed 4 bases, J shed 1 base, and the junction held 3 bases outside the gene matches. The CDR3 runs to 14 residues. CDR3 sequence (DNA): TGCGCCAGCAGCGAACAGGGGGGGAACACTGAAGCTTTCTTT. Amino acid sequence: CASSEQGGNTEAFF.

The chain has TRBV28 and TRBJ2-1; D gene uncertain. V dropped 1 base and J dropped 0 bases, with 7 bases sitting between them. This CDR3 has 15 residues. Germline V lookup: CDR1 MDHEN, CDR2 SYDVKM. Here the CDR3 reads CASSLSGSSYNEQFF. The CDR3 DNA reads TGTGCCAGCAGTTTATCAGGAAGCTCCTACAATGAGCAGTTCTTC.

This clone was observed a few times. V usage is TRBV6-4 and J usage is TRBJ2-6, with D perhaps matching TRBD2 (5 bases). V gave up 6 bases and J gave up 0 bases, with 9 bases separating them. Germline V gene data show CDR1 as MRHNA and CDR2 as SNTAGT. This CDR3 region has 15 residues. CDR3 coding DNA: TGTGCCAGCAGAGAGGGAGCCTCTGGGGCCAACGTCCTGACTTTC. Translation: CASREGASGANVLTF.

The rearrangement links TRBV4-3 to TRBJ2-3, with D possibly matching TRBD1 (6 bases). The V end was cut by 0 bases, the J end by 0 bases, with 16 bases between. This CDR3 has 18 residues. Germline V gene data show CDR1 as LGHNA and CDR2 as YSLEER. CDR3 amino acids: CASSQDLPTGLSTDTQYF. CDR3 in DNA: TGCGCCAGCAGCCAAGATCTCCCCACAGGGCTAAGCACAGATACGCAGTATTTT.

The chain carries TRBV4-3 and TRBJ1-4; D is possibly TRBD1 (5 bases). With 4 bases removed from V and 0 bases from J, the gap between germline ends came to 12 bases. Germline CDR1 LGHNA, CDR2 YSLEER. The CDR3 runs to 16 residues. The chain's CDR3 is CASSLRGGATNEKLFF. The CDR3 DNA follows: TGCGCCAGCAGCCTCCGGGGAGGGGCAACTAATGAAAAACTGTTTTTT.

This clone was detected only a few times. In nucleotides, the CDR3 is TGTGCCAGCAGTGGAATCGAACTGAAAGCAACTAATGAAAAACTGTTTTTT. This encodes CASSGIELKATNEKLFF. The chain joins TRBV6-1 to TRBJ1-4, with unresolved D. This CDR3 has 17 amino acids. Trimming took 4 bases from V and 0 from J, leaving 15 bases between them. CDR1 and CDR2 (germline): MNHNS, SASEGT.

This clone was seen a single time. The CDR3 spells CASSVGGQGAGNTIYF. The CDR3 DNA reads TGTGCCAGCAGCGTAGGAGGACAGGGGGCTGGAAACACCATATATTTT. The chain combines TRBV9 with TRBJ1-3, with TRBD1 matching 10 bases. The CDR3 is 16 amino acids. Germline CDR1 reads SGDLS; CDR2 reads YYNGEE. J gave up 2 bases and V 0 bases, and 2 bases lay outside the gene matches.